The clone carrying this TCR beta chain was detected only a few times. V shed 0 bases, J shed 4 bases, and the junction held 2 bases outside the gene matches. CDR3 length equals 14 residues. Per germline, CDR1 LNHNV and CDR2 YYDKDF (reference sequence). This record belongs to a study of early T cells in non-severe SARS-CoV-2 infection. Turning to the study itself: Chains stayed unpaired after sequencing of bulk RNA from unsorted whole blood.

cDNA molecules, individually, were tagged with unique molecular identifiers. TCRdb re-analysed the 5' RACE reads in MiXCR, keeping a single row per CDR3 protein. The sample holds more than 50,000 distinct CDR3 sequences, 10% to 15% seen once. The chain joins TRBV15 to TRBJ1-1, with TRBD1 matching 7 bases. This TCR was sampled from an adult who was a healthcare worker with PCR-confirmed SARS-CoV-2 infection or an uninfected control (not recorded which). The source material was whole blood, sampled at baseline. This CDR3 is CATSRDAGGTEAFF. For the CDR3, the DNA is TGTGCCACCAGCAGAGATGCAGGGGGCACTGAAGCTTTCTTT.